This T cell receptor (beta chain) was recorded in a study of cytomegalovirus exposure and HLA in healthy donors. At the level of the study: Earlier, 95 million to 140 million unique TCR beta sequences were recovered from around 180 million T cells by an analysis.

Vbeta (60) and Jbeta (13) primers were used in the PCR. TCRdb keeps only in-frame clones here, not all; method: immunoSEQ multiplex PCR. The repertoire holds about 110,000 clones, with 71% as singletons. Every donor was a healthy person donating bone marrow. The TCR originated in a female donor in good health and CMV-seronegative. Sequenced sample: PBMCs.

The CDR3 DNA reads as TGTGCCATCAGTGATCTATCCGGGACTAGTACGCTGGATGAGCAGTTCTTC. This encodes CAISDLSGTSTLDEQFF. The rearrangement links TRBV10-3 to TRBJ2-1; 8 nucleotides line up with TRBD2. This CDR3 has 17 residues. In germline, CDR1 is ENHRY, CDR2 SYGVKD. J lost 8 bases, V lost 3 bases, and 15 bases had no gene match.